The rows below give T cell receptor beta chains drawn from one sample of a study of radiation and T cells in renal cell carcinoma. Produced via immunoSEQ multiplex PCR; TCRdb's table is partial and in-frame only. The table lists some 110,000 clones, about four fifths of them singletons, with 3% in the top ten. Sequences were derived from blood, sampled from a patient whose treatment included radiotherapy and nephrectomy. The receptors here all came from an older woman with renal cell carcinoma. Each CDR3 is given with its conserved first and last residue.

TRBV6-5	TRBJ1-4	CASSRGQGAGKLFF
TRBV5-1	TRBJ1-1	CASSLEQAALNTEAFF
TRBV18	TRBJ1-2	CASSLDPGQGVGYTF
TRBV6-6	TRBJ1-2	CASSDRTGLGYTF
TRBV6-6	TRBJ1-2	CASSQGPNYGYTF
TRBV18	TRBJ1-1	CASSPRDGWNTEAFF
TRBV1	TRBJ1-6	CTSSRRQAGNSPLHF
TRBV18	TRBJ1-2	CASSPGDGGYTF
TRBV11-2	TRBJ2-1	CASSTGLAGVKDNEQFF
TRBV6-5	TRBJ2-7	CASSYGLGGDLNEQYF
TRBV6-1	NA	CASSSLGRNEQYF
TRBV6-5	TRBJ2-1	CASGRDRERHEQFF
TRBV19	TRBJ1-3	CASSPMQGNTIYF
TRBV11-1	TRBJ2-7	CASSISGELSYEQYF
TRBV14	TRBJ1-1	CASSNFRDRDRIAEAFF
TRBV10-3	TRBJ1-5	CAIRADSSNQPQHF
TRBV4-1	TRBJ1-2	CASSQDREVIYGYTF
TRBV2	TRBJ2-1	CASSEVGFYNEQFF
TRBV5-8	TRBJ2-7	CASSLGVSGGRNEQYF
TRBV5-1	TRBJ2-6	CASRRDRSFSGANVLTF
TRBV7-9	TRBJ1-4	CASSRDSPNEKLFF
TRBV28	TRBJ1-5	CASSFRRYSNQPQHF
TRBV5-1	TRBJ2-2	CASSLGTGTTGELFF
TRBV28	TRBJ1-2	CASSLWGQGAGGYTF
TRBV6-5	TRBJ2-1	CASSYEGRQFNEQFF
TRBV21-1	TRBJ2-1	CASSRGRGRYNEQFF
TRBV28	TRBJ1-2	CASTDRADYGYTF
TRBV11-2	TRBJ2-1	CASSRTSGRSYNEQFF
TRBV28	TRBJ1-5	CASIGKTRVGSNQPQHF
TRBV5-1	TRBJ1-6	CASSVWTGVDNSPLHF
TRBV19	TRBJ1-5	CASSRQGNSAFNQPQHF
TRBV4-3	TRBJ1-1	CASSQDRGASNTEAFF
TRBV6-6	TRBJ1-5	CASSSLGTGGNQPQHF
TRBV6-1	TRBJ1-2	CASSEGLLGGYTF
TRBV7-9	TRBJ2-1	CASSPRQGTYNEQFF
TRBV19	TRBJ1-4	CASSNPEQTTNEKLFF
TRBV28	TRBJ1-4	CASSRTTGTNEKLFF
TRBV29-1	TRBJ2-7	CSVVTLLAGVDTYEQYF
TRBV11-2	TRBJ2-7	CASSTTGSKYEQYF
TRBV9	TRBJ1-4	CASSTYPDNEKLFF
TRBV6-1	TRBJ1-5	CASRPGGGLGPQHF
TRBV27	TRBJ1-2	CASSPLGGGYTF
TRBV28	TRBJ2-7	CASSRVRGYEQYF
TRBV6-5	TRBJ2-7	CASSDLQPQYF
TRBV6-1	TRBJ2-7	CASRLAGATDEQYF
TRBV5-1	TRBJ2-5	CASSPERGPMETQYF
TRBV5-4	TRBJ2-6	CASSQTGVGANVLTF
TRBV7-9	TRBJ1-3	CASGFGSGNTIYF
TRBV5-1	TRBJ2-3	CASSFDRGGTDTQYF
TRBV6-6	TRBJ2-1	CASRESGTGLNEQFF
TRBV6-5	TRBJ2-7	CASSPVTGAYEQYF